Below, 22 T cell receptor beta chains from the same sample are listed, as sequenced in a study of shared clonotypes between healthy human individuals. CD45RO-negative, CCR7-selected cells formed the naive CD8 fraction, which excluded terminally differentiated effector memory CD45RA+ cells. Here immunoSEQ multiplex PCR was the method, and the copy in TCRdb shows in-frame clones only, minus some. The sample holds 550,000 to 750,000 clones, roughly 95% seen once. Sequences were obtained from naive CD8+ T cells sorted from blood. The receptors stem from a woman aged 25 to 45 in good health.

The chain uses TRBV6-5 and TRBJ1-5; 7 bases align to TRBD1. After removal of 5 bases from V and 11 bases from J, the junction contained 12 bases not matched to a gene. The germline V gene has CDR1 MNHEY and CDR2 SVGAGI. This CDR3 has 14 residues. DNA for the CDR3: TGTGCCAGCAGTCAATCGACAGGGAGTGAAGCCCAGCATTTT. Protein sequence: CASSQSTGSEAQHF.

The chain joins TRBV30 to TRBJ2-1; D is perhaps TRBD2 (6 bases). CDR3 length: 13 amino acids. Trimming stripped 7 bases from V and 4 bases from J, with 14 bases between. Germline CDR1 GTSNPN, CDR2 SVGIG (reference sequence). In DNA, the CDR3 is TGTGCCTATGACACGGCGGGATACAATGAGCAGTTCTTC. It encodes CAYDTAGYNEQFF.

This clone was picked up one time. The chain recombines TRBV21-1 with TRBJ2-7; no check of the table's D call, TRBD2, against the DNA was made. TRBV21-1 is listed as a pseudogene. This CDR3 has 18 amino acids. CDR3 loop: CASSKVKGRTSYGYEQYF. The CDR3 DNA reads TGTGCCAGCAGCAAAGTGAAAGGGAGGACTAGTTATGGCTACGAGCAGTACTTC.

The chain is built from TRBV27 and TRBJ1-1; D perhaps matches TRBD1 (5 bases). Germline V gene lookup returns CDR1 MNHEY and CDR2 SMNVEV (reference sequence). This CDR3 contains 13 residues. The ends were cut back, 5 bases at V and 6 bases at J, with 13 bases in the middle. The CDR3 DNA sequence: TGTGCCAGCAGTCCCCCAGGGAGGCCTGAAGCTTTCTTT. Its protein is CASSPPGRPEAFF.

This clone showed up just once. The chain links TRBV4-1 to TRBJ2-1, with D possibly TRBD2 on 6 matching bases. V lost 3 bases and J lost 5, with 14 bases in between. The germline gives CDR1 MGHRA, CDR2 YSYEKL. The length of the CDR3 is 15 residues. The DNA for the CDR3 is TGCGCCAGCAGCCATAGACTAGAGCAGAACAATGAGCAGTTCTTC. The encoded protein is CASSHRLEQNNEQFF.

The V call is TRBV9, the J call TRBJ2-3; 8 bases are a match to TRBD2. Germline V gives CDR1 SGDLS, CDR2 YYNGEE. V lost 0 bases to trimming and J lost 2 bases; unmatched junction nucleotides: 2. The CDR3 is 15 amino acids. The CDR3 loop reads CASSVEGLDTDTQYF. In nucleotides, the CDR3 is TGTGCCAGCAGCGTAGAGGGACTAGACACAGATACGCAGTATTTT.

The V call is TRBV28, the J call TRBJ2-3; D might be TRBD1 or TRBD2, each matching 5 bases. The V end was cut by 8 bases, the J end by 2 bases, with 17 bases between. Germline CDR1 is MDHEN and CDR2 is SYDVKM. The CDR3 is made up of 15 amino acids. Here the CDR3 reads CASGFPGPPTDTQYF. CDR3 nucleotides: TGTGCCAGCGGGTTTCCGGGACCTCCCACAGATACGCAGTATTTT. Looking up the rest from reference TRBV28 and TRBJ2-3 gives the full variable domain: DVKVTQSSRYLVKRTGEKVFLECVQDMDHENMFWYRQDPGLGLRLIYFSYDVKMKEKGDIPEGYSVSREKKERFSLILESASTNQTSMYLCASGFPGPPTDTQYFGPGTRLTVL.

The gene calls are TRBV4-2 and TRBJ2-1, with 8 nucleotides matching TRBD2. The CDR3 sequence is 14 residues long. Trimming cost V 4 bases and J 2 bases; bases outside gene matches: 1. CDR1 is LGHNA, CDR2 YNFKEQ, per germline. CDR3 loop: CASSPGLAYNEQFF. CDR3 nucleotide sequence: TGTGCCAGCAGCCCGGGACTAGCCTACAATGAGCAGTTCTTC.

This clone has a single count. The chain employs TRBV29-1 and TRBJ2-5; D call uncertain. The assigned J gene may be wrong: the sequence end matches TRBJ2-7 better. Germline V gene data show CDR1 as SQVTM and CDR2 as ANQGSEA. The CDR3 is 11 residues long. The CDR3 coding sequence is TGCAGCGGCCTGACTGGGTACGAGCAGTACTTC. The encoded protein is CSGLTGYEQYF.

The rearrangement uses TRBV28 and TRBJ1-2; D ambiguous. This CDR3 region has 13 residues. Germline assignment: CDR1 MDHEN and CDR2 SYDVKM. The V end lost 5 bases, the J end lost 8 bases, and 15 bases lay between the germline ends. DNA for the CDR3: TGTGCCAGCAGTCCCCGGTTTCCGGAGGGCTACACCTTC. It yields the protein CASSPRFPEGYTF.

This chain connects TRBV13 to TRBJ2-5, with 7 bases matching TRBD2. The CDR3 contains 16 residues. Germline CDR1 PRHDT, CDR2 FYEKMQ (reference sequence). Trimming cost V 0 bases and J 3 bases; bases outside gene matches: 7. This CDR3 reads CASSLGPAGVKETQYF. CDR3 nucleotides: TGTGCCAGCAGCTTAGGCCCGGCGGGAGTTAAAGAGACCCAGTACTTC.

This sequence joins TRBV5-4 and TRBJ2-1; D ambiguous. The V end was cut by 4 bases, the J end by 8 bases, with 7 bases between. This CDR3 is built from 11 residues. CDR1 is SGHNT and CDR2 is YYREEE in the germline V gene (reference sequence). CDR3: CASSTIHEQFF. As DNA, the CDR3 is TGTGCCAGCAGCACCATTCATGAGCAGTTCTTC.

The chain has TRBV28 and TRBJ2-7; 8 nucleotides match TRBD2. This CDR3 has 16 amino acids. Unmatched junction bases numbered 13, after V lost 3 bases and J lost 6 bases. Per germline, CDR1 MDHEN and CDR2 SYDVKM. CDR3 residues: CASSFAVRAGDREQYF. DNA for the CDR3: TGTGCCAGCAGTTTTGCGGTGCGAGCGGGAGACCGCGAGCAGTACTTC.

CDR3 amino acids: CASSLWLPNEQFF. CDR3 nucleotide sequence: TGCGCCAGCAGCTTGTGGCTACCCAATGAGCAGTTCTTC. This rearrangement joins TRBV5-1 to TRBJ2-1; D is unresolved. From germline, CDR1 is SGHRS and CDR2 YFSETQ. This CDR3 has 13 residues. The ends were cut back, 1 base at V and 6 bases at J, with 8 bases in the middle.

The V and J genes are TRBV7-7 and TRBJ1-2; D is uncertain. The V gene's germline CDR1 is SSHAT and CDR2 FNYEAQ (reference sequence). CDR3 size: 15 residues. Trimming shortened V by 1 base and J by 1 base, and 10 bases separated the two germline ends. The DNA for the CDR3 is TGTGCCAGCAGCTTAGGAGGGCCATATAACTATGGCTACACCTTC. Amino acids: CASSLGGPYNYGYTF.

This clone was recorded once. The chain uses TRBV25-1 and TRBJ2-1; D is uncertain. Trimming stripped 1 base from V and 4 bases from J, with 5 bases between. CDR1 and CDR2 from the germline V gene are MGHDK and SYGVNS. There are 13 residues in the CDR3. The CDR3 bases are TGTGCCAGCAGTGAATTTCTGTACAATGAGCAGTTCTTC. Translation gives CASSEFLYNEQFF.

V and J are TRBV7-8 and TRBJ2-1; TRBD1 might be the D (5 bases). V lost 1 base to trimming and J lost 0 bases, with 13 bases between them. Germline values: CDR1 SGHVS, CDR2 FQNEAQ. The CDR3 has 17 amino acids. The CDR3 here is CASSLVRQRYSYNEQFF. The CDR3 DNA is TGTGCCAGCAGCTTAGTTCGACAGAGATACTCCTACAATGAGCAGTTCTTC. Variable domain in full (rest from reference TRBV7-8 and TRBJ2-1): GAGVSQSPRYKVAKRGQDVALRCDPISGHVSLFWYQQALGQGPEFLTYFQNEAQLDKSGLPSDRFFAERPEGSVSTLKIQRTQQEDSAVYLCASSLVRQRYSYNEQFFGPGTRLTVL.

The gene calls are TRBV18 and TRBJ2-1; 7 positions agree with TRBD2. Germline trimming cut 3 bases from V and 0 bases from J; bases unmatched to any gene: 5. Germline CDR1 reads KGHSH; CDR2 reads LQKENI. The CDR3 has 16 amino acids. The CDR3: CASSPSAGTSYNEQFF. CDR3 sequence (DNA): TGTGCCAGCTCACCTTCAGCGGGAACCTCCTACAATGAGCAGTTCTTC. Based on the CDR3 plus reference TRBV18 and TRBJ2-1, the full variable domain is NAGVMQNPRHLVRRRGQEARLRCSPMKGHSHVYWYRQLPEEGLKFMVYLQKENIIDESGMPKERFSAEFPKEGPSILRIQQVVRGDSAAYFCASSPSAGTSYNEQFFGPGTRLTVL.

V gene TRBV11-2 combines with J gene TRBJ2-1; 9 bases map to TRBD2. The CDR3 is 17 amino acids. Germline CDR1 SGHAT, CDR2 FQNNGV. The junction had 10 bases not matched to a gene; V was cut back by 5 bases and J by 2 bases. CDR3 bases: TGTGCCAGCAGCCGAGAGACCGGGACTAGCCCCTACAATGAGCAGTTCTTC. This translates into CASSRETGTSPYNEQFF.

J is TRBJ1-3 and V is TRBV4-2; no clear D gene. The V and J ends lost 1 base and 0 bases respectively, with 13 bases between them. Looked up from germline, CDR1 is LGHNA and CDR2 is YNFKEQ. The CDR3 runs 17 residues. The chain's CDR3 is CASSQVVPGISGNTIYF. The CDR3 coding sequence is TGTGCCAGCAGCCAAGTCGTTCCCGGGATCTCTGGAAACACCATATATTTT.

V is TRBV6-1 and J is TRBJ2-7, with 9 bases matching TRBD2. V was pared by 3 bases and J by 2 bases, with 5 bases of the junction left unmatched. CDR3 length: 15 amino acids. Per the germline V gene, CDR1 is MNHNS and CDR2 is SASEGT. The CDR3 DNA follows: TGTGCCAGCAGTGATCTTAGCGGGAGCCCCTACGAGCAGTACTTC. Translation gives CASSDLSGSPYEQYF.

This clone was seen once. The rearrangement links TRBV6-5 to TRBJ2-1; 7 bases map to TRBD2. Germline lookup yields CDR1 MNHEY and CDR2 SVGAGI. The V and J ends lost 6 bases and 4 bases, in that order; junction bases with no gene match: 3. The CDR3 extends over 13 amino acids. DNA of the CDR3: TGTGCCAGCAGCCTAGCGGAGTACAATGAGCAGTTCTTC. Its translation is CASSLAEYNEQFF.